A single sample is the source of the 24 T cell receptor beta chains below, sequenced in a study of OX40 agonist ivuxolimab in advanced cancers. This table comes from immunoSEQ multiplex PCR, and its TCRdb copy is limited to in-frame clones, with some not included. The sample includes tens of thousands of clones, nearly 90% of them seen just once. The starting material was CD4+ or CD8+ T cells sorted from blood, obtained in a trial of the OX40 agonist ivuxolimab. These receptors were obtained from an adult with an advanced solid tumor such as melanoma, head and neck, liver or kidney cancer.

The genes are TRBV6-5 and TRBJ2-1, with TRBD1 identical over 7 bases. The V and J ends lost 5 bases and 2 bases, in that order; junction bases with no gene match: 6. The germline V gene has CDR1 MNHEY and CDR2 SVGAGI. The CDR3 contains 15 residues. The CDR3 region has the DNA TGTGCCAGCAGTGCCTTTGGACAGGCCTACAATGAGCAGTTCTTC. The encoded protein is CASSAFGQAYNEQFF.

The chain employs TRBV5-1 and TRBJ1-2; D might be TRBD1 (5 bases). Germline values: CDR1 SGHRS, CDR2 YFSETQ. Trimming removed 4 bases at V and 4 bases at J, with 14 bases between. CDR3 length equals 14 residues. CDR3 DNA sequence: TGCGCCAGCAGCCCAGCCGGGACCGGCTATGGCTACACCTTC. As protein: CASSPAGTGYGYTF.

V usage is TRBV5-8 and J usage is TRBJ2-2; D unclear. The germline CDR1 and CDR2 sequences are SGHTS and YDEGEE. V lost 4 bases, J lost 9 bases, and 13 bases lay in between. This CDR3 is built from 13 residues. The CDR3 spells CASSPTVTRELFF. The CDR3 nucleotides read TGTGCCAGCAGCCCCACAGTAACCAGGGAGCTGTTTTTT.

This clone was recorded once. This sequence joins TRBV16 and TRBJ2-7, with D perhaps matching TRBD2 (6 bases). The CDR3 has 13 residues. V dropped 2 bases and J dropped 3 bases, with 8 bases sitting between them. Germline CDR1 is KGHSY and CDR2 is FQNENV. The CDR3 coding sequence is TGTGCCAGCAGCCAACGGGGGATCTACGAGCAGTACGTC. Its translation is CASSQRGIYEQYV.

This clone was recorded once. V and J are TRBV9 and TRBJ2-3; 7 bases line up with TRBD2. V lost 0 bases and J lost 4; bases outside the gene matches: 2. Germline lookup yields CDR1 SGDLS and CDR2 YYNGEE. This CDR3 has 14 amino acids. The CDR3 loop reads CASSVVLAADTQYF. CDR3 coding DNA: TGTGCCAGCAGCGTAGTTCTAGCGGCAGATACGCAGTATTTT. Filled out from reference TRBV9 and TRBJ2-3, the complete variable domain reads DSGVTQTPKHLITATGQRVTLRCSPRSGDLSVYWYQQSLDQGLQFLIQYYNGEERAKGNILERFSAQQFPDLHSELNLSSLELGDSALYFCASSVVLAADTQYFGPGTRLTVL.

This clone occurred once. The chain uses TRBV5-6 and TRBJ1-4; maybe TRBD1 (5 bases). Germline lookup yields CDR1 SGHDT and CDR2 YYEEEE. V shed 7 bases and J shed 1 base, with 11 bases lying between them. This CDR3 comprises 14 residues. Here the CDR3 DNA reads TGTGCCAGCGCGCGCAGGGAAACTAATGAAAAACTGTTTTTT. Amino acid sequence: CASARRETNEKLFF.

The chain couples TRBV2 to TRBJ1-5; perhaps TRBD1 as D (6 bases). The CDR3 consists of 16 residues. The germline gives CDR1 SNHLY, CDR2 FYNNEI. V was trimmed by 3 bases and J by 4 bases, leaving 16 bases between them. This CDR3 is CASSEFWGPGNQPQHF. In nucleotides, the CDR3 is TGTGCCAGCAGTGAGTTTTGGGGGCCGGGGAATCAGCCCCAGCATTTT.

This chain connects TRBV5-5 to TRBJ2-7, with no clear D. There are 14 residues in the CDR3. The germline V gene encodes CDR1 SGHKS and CDR2 YYEKEE (reference sequence). The V end was cut by 0 bases, the J end by 6 bases, with 13 bases between. CDR3 coding DNA: TGTGCCAGCAGCTTGGTTCCCGACGGTTCCGAGCAGTACGTC. Residues: CASSLVPDGSEQYV.

The gene calls are TRBV11-3 and TRBJ2-2; D perhaps matches TRBD2 (6 bases). This CDR3 is built from 16 residues. CDR1 is SGHNT, CDR2 YENEEA, per germline. With 5 bases removed from V and 2 bases from J, the gap between germline ends came to 15 bases. The CDR3 loop is CASSPGGAPNTGELFF. CDR3 coding DNA: TGTGCCAGCAGCCCAGGAGGGGCCCCCAACACCGGGGAGCTGTTTTTT.

This sequence joins TRBV7-3 and TRBJ1-1, with 9 bases that match TRBD1. V trimming: 5 bases; J trimming: 2 bases; junction bases outside the gene matches: 12. Looked up from germline, CDR1 is SGHTA and CDR2 is FQGTGA. This CDR3 contains 17 residues. CDR3 DNA sequence: TGTGCCAGCAGCGTAAGGGGTCCGACAGGGGGAAACACTGAAGCTTTCTTT. Its protein is CASSVRGPTGGNTEAFF.

This sequence joins TRBV7-3 and TRBJ2-7, with 13 bases matching TRBD2. V lost 5 bases and J lost 6; bases outside the gene matches: 7. Germline-derived CDR1 and CDR2 are SGHTA and FQGTGA. This CDR3 region has 15 residues. CDR3 DNA sequence: TGTGCCAGCAGCCACGGACTAGCGGGAGACCTCGAGCAGTACTTC. Translating gives CASSHGLAGDLEQYF.

The rearrangement joins TRBV19 to TRBJ1-6; tentatively, D is TRBD1 (5 bases). Germline values: CDR1 LNHDA, CDR2 SQIVND (reference sequence). Trimming left V 2 bases short and J 3 bases short, with 8 bases between. This CDR3 is 15 amino acids long. CDR3 sequence (DNA): TGTGCCAGTAGTATAATGGGGGTCTATAATTCACCCCTCCACTTT. Protein product: CASSIMGVYNSPLHF.

This clone was counted a single time. The chain recombines TRBV9 with TRBJ2-2, with 7 bases aligning to TRBD2. The germline gives CDR1 SGDLS, CDR2 YYNGEE. CDR3 length: 15 amino acids. Trimming at V came to 0 bases and at J to 7 bases, leaving 6 bases not matched to a gene. The CDR3, as DNA: TGTGCCAGCAGCGTAGAAGAGCGGGGTGGCGGGGAGCTGTTTTTT. Translating it yields CASSVEERGGGELFF.

About this clone itself: The junction departs from the called germline gene at one end, perhaps through a read error. V usage is TRBV18 and J usage is TRBJ1-1, with unresolved D. The CDR3 totals 12 residues. CDR1 is KGHSH, CDR2 LQKENI, per germline. CDR3 DNA: TGTGCCAGCTCCCCACAAGACACTGAAGCTTTCTTT. Amino acids: CASSPQDTEAFF. The full variable domain, completed using reference TRBV18 and TRBJ1-1, is NAGVMQNPRHLVRRRGQEARLRCSPMKGHSHVYWYRQLPEEGLKFMVYLQKENIIDESGMPKERFSAEFPKEGPSILRIQQVVRGDSAAYFCASSPQDTEAFFGQGTRLTVV.

The V gene is TRBV29-1, the J gene TRBJ2-1; TRBD2 is a possible D gene (6 bases). The CDR3 runs to 16 residues. CDR1 and CDR2 (germline): SQVTM, ANQGSEA. V lost 8 bases and J 0 bases, leaving 20 bases between the germline ends. The CDR3 region has the DNA TGCAGCATAAGGAGTAGCCTAGCGAACTCCTACAATGAGCAGTTCTTC. This codes for CSIRSSLANSYNEQFF.

The chain combines TRBV5-5 with TRBJ2-5, with unresolved D. This CDR3 is built from 15 residues. V was shortened by 0 bases and J by 5 bases, with 14 bases between the two germline ends. The V gene's germline CDR1 is SGHKS and CDR2 YYEKEE (reference sequence). This CDR3 reads CASSLAGVGWETQYF. DNA of the CDR3: TGTGCCAGCAGCTTGGCCGGCGTGGGTTGGGAGACCCAGTACTTC.

V is TRBV19 and J is TRBJ1-1; possibly TRBD1 for D (6 bases). In germline, CDR1 is LNHDA, CDR2 SQIVND (reference sequence). V gave up 5 bases and J gave up 4 bases, with 14 bases separating them. The CDR3 runs to 14 residues. CDR3 sequence (DNA): TGTGCCAGTAGTCCCTCCTCAGGGGCCACTGAAGCTTTCTTT. It yields the protein CASSPSSGATEAFF.

The genes are TRBV6-5 and TRBJ1-1, with D unclear. Trimming stripped 0 bases from V and 7 bases from J, with 9 bases between. The length of the CDR3 is 13 residues. Germline loops: CDR1 MNHEY, CDR2 SVGAGI. CDR3 protein: CASSYSTLFEAFF. The DNA of the CDR3 is TGTGCCAGCAGTTACTCGACCCTCTTTGAAGCTTTCTTT.

V usage is TRBV28 and J usage is TRBJ1-2, with D possibly TRBD1 on 5 matching bases. This CDR3 region has 13 residues. The ends were cut back, 2 bases at V and 8 bases at J, with 12 bases in the middle. Germline lookup yields CDR1 MDHEN and CDR2 SYDVKM. The CDR3 spells CASSLPGTVGYTF. The DNA of the CDR3 is TGTGCCAGCAGTTTACCCGGGACGGTCGGCTACACCTTC.

V gene TRBV9 combines with J gene TRBJ2-5; TRBD2 agrees at 7 bases. Trimming removed 4 bases from V and 5 bases from J; junction bases left unmatched: 8. From germline, CDR1 is SGDLS and CDR2 YYNGEE. The CDR3 is 14 residues long. CDR3 bases: TGTGCCAGCAGCACCCTGGGGAGGGAGGAGACCCAGTACTTC. Translation gives CASSTLGREETQYF.

This clone was seen once. The gene calls are TRBV2 and TRBJ2-3; D not certain. The CDR3 totals 11 residues. Germline CDR1 is SNHLY and CDR2 is FYNNEI. The V gene lost 4 bases and the J gene lost 4 bases, with 3 bases spanning the gap. The CDR3 sequence is CASSAPDTQYF. In DNA form, the CDR3 reads TGTGCCAGCAGTGCCCCAGATACGCAGTATTTT.

The chain is built from TRBV10-3 and TRBJ2-6, with 9 bases identical to TRBD1. Germline V gene lookup returns CDR1 ENHRY and CDR2 SYGVKD. This CDR3 comprises 19 residues. Trimming at V came to 5 bases and at J to 3 bases, leaving 14 bases not matched to a gene. CDR3 coding DNA: TGTGCCATCAGTCCTGGTGGGGGACAGGGCTTGAGTGGGGCCAACGTCCTGACTTTC. Amino acid sequence: CAISPGGGQGLSGANVLTF.

This rearrangement joins TRBV19 to TRBJ1-2, with D possibly matching TRBD1 (6 bases). Trimming took off 5 bases at V and 4 bases at J, with 11 bases between the two ends. Germline-derived CDR1 and CDR2 are LNHDA and SQIVND (reference sequence). The CDR3 runs to 13 residues. This CDR3 is CASSPGGRYGYTF. The CDR3, as DNA: TGTGCCAGTAGTCCTGGGGGGCGCTATGGCTACACCTTC.

The chain joins TRBV7-9 to TRBJ1-1; D gene ambiguous. This CDR3 has 12 amino acids. V was cut by 0 bases and J by 8 bases, with 7 bases left in between. Germline V gives CDR1 SEHNR, CDR2 FQNEAQ (reference sequence). This chain's CDR3 is CASSLAGREAFF. CDR3 DNA sequence: TGTGCCAGCAGCTTAGCTGGTCGCGAAGCTTTCTTT.